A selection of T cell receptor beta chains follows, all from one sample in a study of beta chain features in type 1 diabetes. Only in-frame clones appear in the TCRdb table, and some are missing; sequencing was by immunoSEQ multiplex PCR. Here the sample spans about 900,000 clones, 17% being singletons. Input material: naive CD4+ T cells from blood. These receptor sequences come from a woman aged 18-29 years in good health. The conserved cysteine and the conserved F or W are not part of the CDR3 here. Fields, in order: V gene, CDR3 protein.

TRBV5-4,ASSDLTSGTQY
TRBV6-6,ASSNRIDGGELF
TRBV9,TSSVATGGINEQF
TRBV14,ASSQVFSGNTIY
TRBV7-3,ASSPRTGVAEAF
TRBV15,ATSARTGYDEQY
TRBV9,ASSRGGGPSRNNEQF
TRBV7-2,ASSSRRGMWNQPQH
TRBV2,ASSGQGRIANEKLF
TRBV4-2,ASSQATSENYEQY
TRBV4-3,ASSQRLATRIYGGKLF
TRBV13,ASSTLAGETQY
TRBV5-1,ASSTADSLGRRVAF
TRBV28,ASSPIHTGELF
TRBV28,ASSLSHTDYEQY
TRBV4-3,ASSRGLAGTFYEQY
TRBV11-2,ASSLNGEKLF
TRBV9,ASSVGIASEQY
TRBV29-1,SVEGGLHGYT
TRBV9,ASSAQGIGYEQY
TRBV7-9,ASSLVGMANEKLF
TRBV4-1,ASSLPPVGGSNQPQH
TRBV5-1,ASSLQDEETQY
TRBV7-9,ASSLQTSGSEF
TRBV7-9,ASATGAGDTQY
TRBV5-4,ASSPGGVGALNTGELF
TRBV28,ASSLYGADNQPQH
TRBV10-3,AISESNRAIPGNYGYT
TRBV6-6,ASSYVVSNLN
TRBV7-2,ASSLARLYEQY
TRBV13,ASSHRDRAGDTQY
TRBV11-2,ASSLRIQGLGDGELF
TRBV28,ASRESYNEQF
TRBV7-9,ASSSEGPQF
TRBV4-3,ASSPVFGGEQY
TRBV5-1,ASSSIAGGTGELF
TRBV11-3,ASSPGTGMITDTQY
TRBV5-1,ASSPSDRLSGANVLT
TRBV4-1,ASRHGTSGSNDEQF
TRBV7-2,ASSRESGTDTQY
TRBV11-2,ASSPPGNTQY
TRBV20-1,SALGYNEQF
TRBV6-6,ASSYSTRGDTQY
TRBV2,ASSALGGGTHEQY
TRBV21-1,ARGSSNQPQH
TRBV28,ASSLGAGGPFYEQF
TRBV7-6,ASSARQMNTEAF
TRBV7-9,ASSLGPEQF
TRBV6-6,ASSLYEKLF
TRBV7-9,ASSHGLVQETQY
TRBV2,TSSESLAGGYNEQF
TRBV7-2,ASSTGLAETYEQY
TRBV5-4,ASSLDLPTNEQY
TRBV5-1,ASSTGQGSNQPQH